These 2 T cell receptor beta chains originate from one sample sequenced in a study of cytotoxic CD8 clonotypes in ibrutinib-treated CLL. Repertoires were generated with immunoSEQ multiplex PCR, while TCRdb's copy carries only in-frame clones and drops some. The sample shows some 140,000 clones, 85% to 95% of them seen only once. The sequenced sample was PBMCs, obtained after 12 months of ibrutinib treatment. The receptor set was obtained from a human donor with chronic lymphocytic leukemia.

The genes are TRBV9 and TRBJ2-5; 8 positions match TRBD2. Losses at the gene ends were 0 bases for V and 4 bases for J; bases not matched to a gene: 5. The CDR3 spans 15 residues. Germline CDR1 SGDLS, CDR2 YYNGEE. The DNA for the CDR3 is TGTGCCAGCAGCGTAGCGGGAGGGGGAGGAGAGACCCAGTACTTC. Its protein product is CASSVAGGGGETQYF.

The chain uses TRBV5-6 and TRBJ1-2, with D maybe TRBD1 (6 bases). The length of the CDR3 is 11 residues. V shed 5 bases and J shed 7 bases, with 9 bases lying between them. Germline CDR1 and CDR2: SGHDT and YYEEEE. The CDR3 sequence: CASRSRGGYTF. The CDR3 DNA reads as TGTGCCAGCAGGTCCAGGGGTGGCTACACCTTC.